This T cell receptor (beta chain) came from a study of CD8+CD57+ T cells in acquired aplastic anemia. Study at large: DNA per sorted CD4+ or CD8+ sample ranged roughly 0.19 to 27.4 ug, averaging around 3.2 ug.

Genomic DNA was employed as the template in profiling TCR beta VDJ and CDR3. TCRdb reanalysed the reads using MiXCR and keeps one entry per CDR3 protein. The repertoire holds 160,000 or so distinct CDR3 sequences, with 40% to 50% as singletons. Sequencing was done on patients that had shown CD8+CD57+ cell expansion by flow cytometry. This CDR3 is 18 amino acids long. Germline V gene lookup returns CDR1 SEHNR and CDR2 FQNEAQ (reference sequence). Trimming removed 2 bases from V and 8 bases from J; junction bases left unmatched: 15. This clonotype occurred many times. The gene calls are TRBV7-9 and TRBJ1-4; 9 bases map to TRBD1. This TCR derives from a human donor with aplastic anemia. The sample comprised sorted CD4+, CD8+, or CD8+CD57+ T cells (not recorded which) from PBMCs. CDR3 in DNA: TGTGCCAGCAGCTTATTGGACAGGGGCGGTTTAGGTGGCGAAAAACTGTTTTTT. It is translated as CASSLLDRGGLGGEKLFF.